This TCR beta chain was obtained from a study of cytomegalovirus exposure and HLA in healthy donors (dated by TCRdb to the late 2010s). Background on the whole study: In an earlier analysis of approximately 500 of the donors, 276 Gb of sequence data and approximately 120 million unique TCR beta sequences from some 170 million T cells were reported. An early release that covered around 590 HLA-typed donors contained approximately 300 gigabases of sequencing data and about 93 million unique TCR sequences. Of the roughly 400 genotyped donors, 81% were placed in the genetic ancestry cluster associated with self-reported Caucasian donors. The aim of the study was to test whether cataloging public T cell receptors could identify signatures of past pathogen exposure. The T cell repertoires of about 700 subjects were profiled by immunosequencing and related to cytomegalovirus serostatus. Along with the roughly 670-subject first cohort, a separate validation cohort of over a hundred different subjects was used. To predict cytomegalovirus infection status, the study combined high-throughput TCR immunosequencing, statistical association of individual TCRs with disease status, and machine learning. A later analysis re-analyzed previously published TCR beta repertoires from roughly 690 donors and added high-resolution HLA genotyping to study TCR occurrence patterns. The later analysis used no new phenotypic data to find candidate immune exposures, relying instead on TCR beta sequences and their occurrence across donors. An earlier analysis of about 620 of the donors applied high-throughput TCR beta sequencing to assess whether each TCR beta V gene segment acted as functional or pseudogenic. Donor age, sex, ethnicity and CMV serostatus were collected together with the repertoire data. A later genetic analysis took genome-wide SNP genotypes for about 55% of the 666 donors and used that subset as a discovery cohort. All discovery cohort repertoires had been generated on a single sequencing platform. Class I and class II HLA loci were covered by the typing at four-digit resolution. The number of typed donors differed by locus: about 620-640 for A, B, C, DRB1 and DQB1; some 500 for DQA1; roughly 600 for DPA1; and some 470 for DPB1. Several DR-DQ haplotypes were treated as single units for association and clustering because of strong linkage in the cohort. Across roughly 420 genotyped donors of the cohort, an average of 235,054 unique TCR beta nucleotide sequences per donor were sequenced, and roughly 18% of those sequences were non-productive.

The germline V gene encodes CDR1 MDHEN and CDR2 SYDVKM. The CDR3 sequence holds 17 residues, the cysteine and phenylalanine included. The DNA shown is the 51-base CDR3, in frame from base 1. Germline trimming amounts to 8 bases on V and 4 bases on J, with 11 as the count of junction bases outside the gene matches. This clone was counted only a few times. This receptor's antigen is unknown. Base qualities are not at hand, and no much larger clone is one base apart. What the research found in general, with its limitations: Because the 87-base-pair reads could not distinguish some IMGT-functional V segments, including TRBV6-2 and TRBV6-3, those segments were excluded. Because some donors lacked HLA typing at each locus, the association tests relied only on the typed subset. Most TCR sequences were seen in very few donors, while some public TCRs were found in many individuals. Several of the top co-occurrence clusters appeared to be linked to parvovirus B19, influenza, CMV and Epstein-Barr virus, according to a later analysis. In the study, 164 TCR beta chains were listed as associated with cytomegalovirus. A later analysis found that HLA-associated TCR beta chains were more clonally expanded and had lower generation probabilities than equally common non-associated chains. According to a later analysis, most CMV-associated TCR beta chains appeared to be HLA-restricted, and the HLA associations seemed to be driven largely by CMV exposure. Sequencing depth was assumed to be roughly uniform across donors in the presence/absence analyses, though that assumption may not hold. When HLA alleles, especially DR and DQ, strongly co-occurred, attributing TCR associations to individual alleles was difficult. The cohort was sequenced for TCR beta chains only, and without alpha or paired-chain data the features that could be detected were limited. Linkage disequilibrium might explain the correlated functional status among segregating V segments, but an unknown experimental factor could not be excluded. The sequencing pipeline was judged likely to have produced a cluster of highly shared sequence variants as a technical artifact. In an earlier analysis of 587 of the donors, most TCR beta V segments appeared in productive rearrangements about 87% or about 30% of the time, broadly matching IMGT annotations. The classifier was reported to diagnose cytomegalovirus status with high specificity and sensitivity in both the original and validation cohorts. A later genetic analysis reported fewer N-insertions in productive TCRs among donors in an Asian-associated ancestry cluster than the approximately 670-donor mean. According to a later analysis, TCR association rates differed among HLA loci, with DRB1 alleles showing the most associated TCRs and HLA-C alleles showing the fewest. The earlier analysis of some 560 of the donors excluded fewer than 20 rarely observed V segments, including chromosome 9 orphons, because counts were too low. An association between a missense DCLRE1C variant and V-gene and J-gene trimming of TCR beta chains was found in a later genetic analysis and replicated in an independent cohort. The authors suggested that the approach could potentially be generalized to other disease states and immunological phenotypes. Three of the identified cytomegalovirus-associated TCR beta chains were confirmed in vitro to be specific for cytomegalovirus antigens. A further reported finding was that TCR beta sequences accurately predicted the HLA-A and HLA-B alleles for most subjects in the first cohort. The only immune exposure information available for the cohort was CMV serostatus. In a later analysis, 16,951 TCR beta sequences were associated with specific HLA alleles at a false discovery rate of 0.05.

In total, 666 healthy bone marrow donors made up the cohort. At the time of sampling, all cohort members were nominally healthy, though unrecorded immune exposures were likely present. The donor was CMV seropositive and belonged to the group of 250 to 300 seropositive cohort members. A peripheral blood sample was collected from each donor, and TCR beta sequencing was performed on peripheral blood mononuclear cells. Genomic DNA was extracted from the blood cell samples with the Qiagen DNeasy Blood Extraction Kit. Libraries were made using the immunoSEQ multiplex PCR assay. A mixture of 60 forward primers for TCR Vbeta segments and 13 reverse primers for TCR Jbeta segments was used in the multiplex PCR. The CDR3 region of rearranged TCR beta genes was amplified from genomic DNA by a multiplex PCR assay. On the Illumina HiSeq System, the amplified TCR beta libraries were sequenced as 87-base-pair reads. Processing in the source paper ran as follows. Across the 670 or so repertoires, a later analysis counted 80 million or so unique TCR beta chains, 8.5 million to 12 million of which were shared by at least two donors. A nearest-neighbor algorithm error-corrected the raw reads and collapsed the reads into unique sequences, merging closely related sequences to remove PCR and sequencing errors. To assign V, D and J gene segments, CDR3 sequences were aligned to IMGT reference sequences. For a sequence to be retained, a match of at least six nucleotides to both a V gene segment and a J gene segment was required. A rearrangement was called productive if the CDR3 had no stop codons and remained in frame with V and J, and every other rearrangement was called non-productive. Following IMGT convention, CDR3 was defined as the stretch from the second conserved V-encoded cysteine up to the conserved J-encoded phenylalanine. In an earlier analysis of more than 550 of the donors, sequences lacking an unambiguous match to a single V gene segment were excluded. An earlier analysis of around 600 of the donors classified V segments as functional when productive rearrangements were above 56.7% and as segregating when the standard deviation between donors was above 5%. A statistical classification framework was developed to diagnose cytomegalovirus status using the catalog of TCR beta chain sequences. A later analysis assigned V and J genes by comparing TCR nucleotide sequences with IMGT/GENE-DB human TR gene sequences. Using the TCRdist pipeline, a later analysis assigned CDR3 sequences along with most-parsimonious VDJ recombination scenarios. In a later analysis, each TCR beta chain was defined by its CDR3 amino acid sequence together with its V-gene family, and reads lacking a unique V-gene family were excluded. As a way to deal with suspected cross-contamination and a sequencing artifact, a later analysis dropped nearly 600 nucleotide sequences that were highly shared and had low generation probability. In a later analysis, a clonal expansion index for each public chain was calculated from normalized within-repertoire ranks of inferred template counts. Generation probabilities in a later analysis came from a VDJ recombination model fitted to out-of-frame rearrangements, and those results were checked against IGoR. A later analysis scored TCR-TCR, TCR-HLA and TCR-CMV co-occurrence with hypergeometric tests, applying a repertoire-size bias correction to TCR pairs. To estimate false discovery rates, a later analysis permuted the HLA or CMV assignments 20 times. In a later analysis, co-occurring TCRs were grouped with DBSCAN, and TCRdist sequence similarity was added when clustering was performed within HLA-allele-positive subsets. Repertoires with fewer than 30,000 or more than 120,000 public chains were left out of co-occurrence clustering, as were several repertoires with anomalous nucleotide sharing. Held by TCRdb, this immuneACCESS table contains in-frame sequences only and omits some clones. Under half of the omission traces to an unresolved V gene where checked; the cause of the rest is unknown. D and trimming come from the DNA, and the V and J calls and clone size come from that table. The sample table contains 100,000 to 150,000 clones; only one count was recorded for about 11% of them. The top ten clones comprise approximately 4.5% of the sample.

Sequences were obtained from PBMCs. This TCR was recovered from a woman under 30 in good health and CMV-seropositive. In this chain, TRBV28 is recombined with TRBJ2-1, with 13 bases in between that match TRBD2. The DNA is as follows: TGTGCCAGCGGCAATATGGGACTAGCGGGGAGTTACAATGAGCAGTTCTTC. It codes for CASGNMGLAGSYNEQFF.